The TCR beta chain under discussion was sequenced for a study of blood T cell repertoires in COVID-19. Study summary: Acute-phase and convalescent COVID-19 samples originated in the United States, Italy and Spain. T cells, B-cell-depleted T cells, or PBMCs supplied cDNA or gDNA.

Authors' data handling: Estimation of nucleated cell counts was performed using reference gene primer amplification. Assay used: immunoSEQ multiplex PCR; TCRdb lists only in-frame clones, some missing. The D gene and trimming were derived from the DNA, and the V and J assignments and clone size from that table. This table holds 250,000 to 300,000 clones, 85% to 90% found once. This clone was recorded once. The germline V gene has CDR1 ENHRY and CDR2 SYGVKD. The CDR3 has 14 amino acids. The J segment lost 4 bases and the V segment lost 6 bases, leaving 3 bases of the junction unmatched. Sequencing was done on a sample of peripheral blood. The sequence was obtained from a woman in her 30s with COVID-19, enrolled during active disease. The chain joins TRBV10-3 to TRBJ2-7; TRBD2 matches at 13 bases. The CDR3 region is CAIRGTSGEYEQYF. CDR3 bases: TGTGCCATCAGAGGGACTAGCGGGGAGTACGAGCAGTACTTC.